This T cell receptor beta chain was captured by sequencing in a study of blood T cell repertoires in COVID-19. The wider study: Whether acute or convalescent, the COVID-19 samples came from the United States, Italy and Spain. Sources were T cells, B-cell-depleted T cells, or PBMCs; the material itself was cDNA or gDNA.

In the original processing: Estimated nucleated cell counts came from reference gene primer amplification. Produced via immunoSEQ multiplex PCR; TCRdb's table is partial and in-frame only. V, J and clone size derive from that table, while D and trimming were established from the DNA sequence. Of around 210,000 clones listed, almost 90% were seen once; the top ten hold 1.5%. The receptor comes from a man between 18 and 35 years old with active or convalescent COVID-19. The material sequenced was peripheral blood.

Written as DNA, the CDR3 is TGTGCCAGCAGCTTGCTCCGAGGATTATACACAGATACGCAGTATTTT. Translating it yields CASSLLRGLYTDTQYF. The chain uses TRBV5-4 and TRBJ2-3, with D uncertain. The CDR3 consists of 16 residues. Deletions cut 1 base from V and 2 bases from J, with 14 bases between. Per germline, CDR1 SGHNT and CDR2 YYREEE (reference sequence). Full variable domain (outside the CDR3, taken from reference TRBV5-4 and TRBJ2-3): ETGVTQSPTHLIKTRGQQVTLRCSSQSGHNTVSWYQQALGQGPQFIFQYYREEENGRGNFPPRFSGLQFPNYSSELNVNALELDDSALYLCASSLLRGLYTDTQYFGPGTRLTVL.